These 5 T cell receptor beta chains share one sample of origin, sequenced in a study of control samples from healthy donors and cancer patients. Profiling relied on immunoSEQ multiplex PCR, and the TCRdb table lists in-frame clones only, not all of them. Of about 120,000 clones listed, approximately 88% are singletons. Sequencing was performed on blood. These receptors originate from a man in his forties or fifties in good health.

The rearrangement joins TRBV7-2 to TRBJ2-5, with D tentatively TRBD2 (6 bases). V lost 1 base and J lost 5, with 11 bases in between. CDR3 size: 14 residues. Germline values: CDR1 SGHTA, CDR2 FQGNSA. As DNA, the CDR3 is TGTGCCAGCAGCTTAGGAGGGGCGGGGGAGACCCAGTACTTC. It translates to CASSLGGAGETQYF.

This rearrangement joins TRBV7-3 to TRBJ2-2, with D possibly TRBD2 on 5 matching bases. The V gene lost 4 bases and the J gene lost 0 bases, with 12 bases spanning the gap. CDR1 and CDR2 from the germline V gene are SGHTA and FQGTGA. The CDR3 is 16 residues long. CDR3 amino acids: CASSSDSSANTGELFF. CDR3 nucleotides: TGTGCCAGCAGCTCGGACTCCAGTGCGAACACCGGGGAGCTGTTTTTT.

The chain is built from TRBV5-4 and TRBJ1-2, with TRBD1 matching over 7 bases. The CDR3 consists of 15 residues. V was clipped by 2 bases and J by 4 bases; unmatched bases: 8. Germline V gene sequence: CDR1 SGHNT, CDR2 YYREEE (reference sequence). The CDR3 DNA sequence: TGTGCCAGCAGCTTAAAAGACAGGGAGGGCTATGGCTACACCTTC. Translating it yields CASSLKDREGYGYTF.

CDR3 DNA: TGTGCCAGCACACATCTGGCATGGTCCTACGAGCAGTACTTC. It translates to CASTHLAWSYEQYF. The genes are TRBV14 and TRBJ2-7; D gene ambiguous. Germline CDR1 is SGHDN and CDR2 is FVKESK. V was cut by 7 bases and J by 1 base, with 14 bases left in between. This CDR3 is built from 14 residues.

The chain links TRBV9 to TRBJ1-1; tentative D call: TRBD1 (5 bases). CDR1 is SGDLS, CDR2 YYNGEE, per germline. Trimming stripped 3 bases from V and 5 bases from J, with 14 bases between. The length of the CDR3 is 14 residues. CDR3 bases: TGTGCCAGCAGCGGAGGACACGCAGGAACTGAAGCTTTCTTT. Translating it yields CASSGGHAGTEAFF.